Shown below are 15 T cell receptor beta chains from a single sample sequenced in a study of blood T cell repertoires in COVID-19. Profiled with immunoSEQ multiplex PCR; TCRdb holds only in-frame clones, not every one. The table includes about 100,000 clones, roughly 79% detected once. The specimen was peripheral blood. The receptors stem from a man aged 65 to 85 with active or convalescent COVID-19.

The genes are TRBV14 and TRBJ1-3; the match to TRBD1 covers 9 bases. Germline V gives CDR1 SGHDN, CDR2 FVKESK. V shed 3 bases and J 3 bases; nucleotides not matched to a gene: 12. CDR3 length: 18 residues. In nucleotides, the CDR3 is TGTGCCAGCAGCCATCCTCCGGTACAGGGGGCGAGTGGAAACACCATATATTTT. Amino acid sequence: CASSHPPVQGASGNTIYF.

The chain joins TRBV5-1 to TRBJ2-5; 7 positions match TRBD1. Per germline, CDR1 SGHRS and CDR2 YFSETQ. The J segment lost 3 bases and the V segment lost 0 bases, leaving 8 bases of the junction unmatched. This CDR3 is 16 amino acids long. Written as DNA, the CDR3 is TGCGCCAGCAGCTTGGCCGACAGGGTAATTGAAGAGACCCAGTACTTC. Translated: CASSLADRVIEETQYF.

The chain joins TRBV27 to TRBJ2-5, with 7 bases matching TRBD1. The CDR3 covers 16 residues. Trimming removed 3 bases from V and 2 bases from J; junction bases left unmatched: 9. Germline loops: CDR1 MNHEY, CDR2 SMNVEV (reference sequence). This chain's CDR3 is CASSLLGQRGQETQYF. The CDR3 DNA is TGTGCCAGCAGTTTGCTGGGACAGAGAGGGCAAGAGACCCAGTACTTC.

This clone was detected once. The chain is built from TRBV4-1 and TRBJ2-3; 11 bases align to TRBD2. Unmatched junction bases numbered 0, after V lost 0 bases and J lost 1 base. The CDR3 contains 16 residues. Germline CDR1 MGHRA, CDR2 YSYEKL. The CDR3 coding sequence is TGCGCCAGCAGCCAAGAGGGACTAGCGGGCACAGATACGCAGTATTTT. Translation: CASSQEGLAGTDTQYF.

The CDR3 is CASSLMGAGSYEQYF. The CDR3 nucleotides are TGTGCCAGCAGCTTGATGGGGGCAGGGTCTTACGAGCAGTACTTC. V and J are TRBV5-6 and TRBJ2-7; tentatively, D is TRBD1 (6 bases). Trimming cost V 1 base and J 4 bases, with 15 bases left between them. Germline CDR1 and CDR2: SGHDT and YYEEEE. The CDR3 has 15 residues.

Only one count was recorded for this clone. V is TRBV6-5 and J is TRBJ1-1; no firm D call. This CDR3 is built from 16 residues. Germline assignment: CDR1 MNHEY and CDR2 SVGAGI. Trimming left V 2 bases short and J 0 bases short, with 13 bases between. CDR3 region: CASSYGPRDMNTEAFF. CDR3 DNA sequence: TGTGCCAGCAGTTACGGCCCTAGAGATATGAACACTGAAGCTTTCTTT.

CDR3 loop: CASSWRDREYNEQFF. The CDR3 DNA is TGTGCCAGCAGCTGGAGGGACAGGGAGTACAATGAGCAGTTCTTC. This sequence joins TRBV5-8 and TRBJ2-1; TRBD1 agrees at 9 bases. The germline V gene has CDR1 SGHTS and CDR2 YDEGEE. J was trimmed by 4 bases and V by 3 bases; bases with no gene match: 5. CDR3 length equals 15 residues.

The chain couples TRBV19 to TRBJ1-1; 7 bases agree with TRBD1. CDR1 and CDR2 (germline): LNHDA, SQIVND (reference sequence). J was trimmed by 3 bases and V by 2 bases; bases with no gene match: 6. The CDR3 consists of 15 residues. Here the CDR3 DNA reads TGTGCCAGTAGTATAATGAAGGGGGCGGACACTGAAGCTTTCTTT. Amino acids: CASSIMKGADTEAFF.

This sequence joins TRBV9 and TRBJ2-5, with D maybe TRBD2 (5 bases). The germline CDR1 and CDR2 sequences are SGDLS and YYNGEE. The CDR3 has 15 amino acids. The V gene lost 2 bases and the J gene lost 1 base, with 12 bases spanning the gap. CDR3 bases: TGTGCCAGCAGCGTGGGGAGCGCCCTCCAAGAGACCCAGTACTTC. It translates to CASSVGSALQETQYF.

This chain links TRBV30 with TRBJ2-1, with 15 bases aligning to TRBD2. Germline lookup yields CDR1 GTSNPN and CDR2 SVGIG (reference sequence). The V segment lost 0 bases and the J segment 4 bases; nucleotides outside the gene matches: 4. The CDR3 loop spans 17 amino acids. In DNA, the CDR3 is TGTGCCTGGAGTGTATACGGGACTAGCGGGGGGTACAATGAGCAGTTCTTC. The encoded protein is CAWSVYGTSGGYNEQFF.

The chain joins TRBV7-6 to TRBJ1-3; D remains unclear. This CDR3 is 15 amino acids long. Germline V CDR1 and CDR2: SGHVS, FNYEAQ. V was cut by 4 bases and J by 0 bases, with 10 bases left in between. DNA for the CDR3: TGTGCCAGCAGCTCAACCGGGAACTCTGGAAACACCATATATTTT. The encoded protein is CASSSTGNSGNTIYF.

The chain is built from TRBV7-9 and TRBJ2-3; no definite D call. V dropped 1 base and J dropped 3 bases, with 8 bases sitting between them. This CDR3 contains 14 residues. The germline V gene has CDR1 SEHNR and CDR2 FQNEAQ (reference sequence). CDR3 in amino acids: CASSLEWQTDTQYF. CDR3 nucleotide sequence: TGTGCCAGCAGCTTAGAGTGGCAGACAGATACGCAGTATTTT.

The gene calls are TRBV27 and TRBJ1-2; D remains ambiguous. CDR3 length: 13 amino acids. V was cut by 3 bases and J by 3 bases, with 8 bases left in between. Germline values: CDR1 MNHEY, CDR2 SMNVEV (reference sequence). The CDR3 region is CASSFSGYYGYTF. The CDR3 nucleotides are TGTGCCAGCAGTTTTTCGGGATACTATGGCTACACCTTC.

This clone was seen a single time. The conserved phenylalanine or tryptophan is not found at the CDR3 terminus, so this likely reflects a read error. The DNA is omitted, as the CDR3 cannot be located on it reliably, and the CDR3 follows TCRdb's listing. This sequence joins TRBV10-3 and TRBJ1-5; TRBD1 reflects the table's D call only, with no check against the DNA. Germline V CDR1 and CDR2: ENHRY, SYGVKD. The CDR3 contains 12 residues when both ends are counted. This CDR3 is CAISETRQVLII.

This clone is a singleton in its sample. The chain is built from TRBV12-3 or TRBV12-4 and TRBJ1-6; D call uncertain. There are 12 residues in the CDR3. The V end lost 6 bases, the J end lost 9 bases, and 9 bases lay between the germline ends. For the CDR3, the DNA is TGTGCCAGCAGCCGCGCAGGTTCACCCCTCCACTTT. This encodes CASSRAGSPLHF.